Listed here are 23 T cell receptor beta chains from one sample, sequenced in a study of CD8 T cells in Susac syndrome. Reverse transcription of 0.5 to 1 ug RNA used random hexamers. Using its own MiXCR run on the immunoSEQ multiplex PCR reads, TCRdb lists one record per CDR3 protein. The data contain about 110,000 distinct CDR3 sequences, 90% to 98% of them seen just once; the ten biggest clones take up 0.096%. The sequencing sample was made of CD4+ T cells from PBMCs. These receptors came from a human donor in good health.

This clonotype was seen once. V and J are TRBV5-1 and TRBJ1-2, with a tentative D call TRBD1 (6 bases). Trimming took off 3 bases at V and 3 bases at J, with 12 bases between the two ends. The germline CDR1 and CDR2 sequences are SGHRS and YFSETQ. The CDR3 extends over 14 amino acids. The CDR3 is CASSSGALDYGYTF. CDR3 nucleotide sequence: TGCGCCAGCAGCTCAGGGGCGCTTGACTATGGCTACACCTTC.

This clonotype has a single count. The gene calls are TRBV6-5 and TRBJ1-1; D ambiguous. There are 12 residues in the CDR3. The V and J ends lost 7 bases and 2 bases respectively, with 8 bases between them. Germline V gene sequence: CDR1 MNHEY, CDR2 SVGAGI. CDR3 in amino acids: CASTAANTEAFF. The CDR3 nucleotides are TGTGCCAGCACAGCCGCAAACACTGAAGCTTTCTTT.

With respect to this clonotype: One end of the junction varies from germline; a read error may be responsible. The rearrangement links TRBV7-2 to TRBJ2-7, with 14 bases lining up with TRBD2. Germline CDR1 and CDR2: SGHTA and FQGNSA. The CDR3 length is 14 residues. CDR3 nucleotides: TGTGCCAGCAGTCCCCCCGGGACTAGCGGGAGAAGGAATTTC. It translates to CASSPPGTSGRRNF.

The V gene is TRBV6-5, the J gene TRBJ1-2; TRBD1 matches 8 bases. Germline V gives CDR1 MNHEY, CDR2 SVGAGI. The ends lost 2 bases at V and 2 bases at J; junction bases unmatched: 4. CDR3 size: 15 residues. The CDR3 nucleotides are TGTGCCAGCAGTTACGTCACAGGGGGAAACTATGGCTACACCTTC. It translates to CASSYVTGGNYGYTF.

The gene calls are TRBV9 and TRBJ2-1, with D uncertain. V lost 9 bases and J lost 0, with 16 bases in between. The CDR3 loop spans 15 amino acids. Germline V CDR1 and CDR2: SGDLS, YYNGEE. The CDR3 reads CATTPLESSYNEQFF. In DNA form, the CDR3 reads TGTGCCACCACCCCCTTGGAGAGCTCCTACAATGAGCAGTTCTTC. The variable domain in full, with the rest retrieved from reference TRBV9 and TRBJ2-1, is DSGVTQTPKHLITATGQRVTLRCSPRSGDLSVYWYQQSLDQGLQFLIQYYNGEERAKGNILERFSAQQFPDLHSELNLSSLELGDSALYFCATTPLESSYNEQFFGPGTRLTVL.

The gene calls are TRBV24-1 and TRBJ2-2; D not resolved. The CDR3 is 12 amino acids. CDR1 KGHDR and CDR2 SFDVKD come from the germline V gene. V was clipped by 5 bases and J by 5 bases, with 5 bases between them. The CDR3 spells CATSVRTGELFF. The CDR3 DNA reads TGTGCCACCAGTGTTAGAACCGGGGAGCTGTTTTTT.

The rearrangement joins TRBV29-1 to TRBJ2-1; D uncertain. Germline V gene lookup returns CDR1 SQVTM and CDR2 ANQGSEA. This CDR3 has 15 amino acids. V lost 5 bases and J 5 bases, leaving 19 bases between the germline ends. The CDR3 nucleotides are TGCAGCGTTTCTCCCCGACAAGGAATAAACAATGAGCAGTTCTTC. The encoded protein is CSVSPRQGINNEQFF.

This rearrangement joins TRBV15 to TRBJ2-1; tentatively, D is TRBD1 or TRBD2 (5 bases each). This CDR3 comprises 13 residues. Trimming pared 1 base from V and 8 bases from J, leaving 9 bases between. Germline V gene data show CDR1 as LNHNV and CDR2 as YYDKDF (reference sequence). The CDR3 DNA is TGTGCCACCAGCAGAGGTCGAGGGGATGAGCAGTTCTTC. Translating it yields CATSRGRGDEQFF.

This clonotype was observed once. The chain couples TRBV4-1 to TRBJ2-5; TRBD2 might be the D (6 bases). Trimming removed 0 bases at V and 9 bases at J, with 14 bases between. This CDR3 has 14 amino acids. The V gene's germline CDR1 is MGHRA and CDR2 YSYEKL. As DNA, the CDR3 is TGCGCCAGCAGCCAAGATTCCGGGGGACTGGCCCAGTACTTC. It codes for CASSQDSGGLAQYF.

The V call is TRBV5-4, the J call TRBJ2-3, with 8 positions matching TRBD2. Germline values: CDR1 SGHNT, CDR2 YYREEE (reference sequence). V was clipped by 10 bases and J by 6 bases; unmatched bases: 16. The length of the CDR3 is 15 residues. CDR3 loop: CAPAWTRGVRDTQYF. CDR3 DNA sequence: TGTGCCCCAGCTTGGACGCGGGGGGTGCGGGATACGCAGTATTTT.

The chain couples TRBV29-1 to TRBJ2-4, with D uncertain. This CDR3 has 14 amino acids. V was clipped by 6 bases and J by 4 bases, with 16 bases between them. Germline lookup yields CDR1 SQVTM and CDR2 ANQGSEA. The CDR3 sequence: CSVAASTQKNIQYF. The CDR3 region has the DNA TGCAGCGTAGCTGCTAGTACCCAAAAAAACATTCAGTACTTC.

The J gene is TRBJ2-1, the V gene TRBV6-2 or TRBV6-3, with 10 bases matching TRBD1. The trim removed 6 bases at V and 6 bases at J, leaving 8 bases unmatched. The CDR3 sequence is 15 residues long. From germline, CDR1 is MNHEY and CDR2 SVGEGT. Here the CDR3 reads CASSPDRGRSNEQFF. As DNA, the CDR3 is TGTGCCAGCAGCCCCGACAGGGGGCGTTCCAATGAGCAGTTCTTC.

The rearrangement joins TRBV7-9 to TRBJ2-5, with 11 bases aligning to TRBD2. The V and J ends lost 5 bases and 11 bases, in that order; junction bases with no gene match: 10. The CDR3 is 14 amino acids. Germline-derived CDR1 and CDR2 are SEHNR and FQNEAQ (reference sequence). Here the CDR3 DNA reads TGTGCCAGCAGCCTACCGACTAGCGGGAATTCACAGTACTTC. Its translation: CASSLPTSGNSQYF.

The chain couples TRBV5-4 to TRBJ2-7; 10 positions agree with TRBD1. Germline values: CDR1 SGHNT, CDR2 YYREEE (reference sequence). This CDR3 region has 15 residues. J gave up 4 bases and V 1 base, and 5 bases lay outside the gene matches. The CDR3 DNA is TGTGCCAGCAGCTTGTCTACGGGACAGGGGTACGAGCAGTACTTC. Amino acid sequence: CASSLSTGQGYEQYF.

The genes are TRBV27 and TRBJ2-7, with 11 bases fitting TRBD1. The length of the CDR3 is 15 residues. The J segment lost 1 base and the V segment lost 7 bases, leaving 6 bases of the junction unmatched. The germline gives CDR1 MNHEY, CDR2 SMNVEV (reference sequence). The CDR3 nucleotides are TGTGCCAGCACCTTAGGACAGGGGGCATCCTACGAGCAGTACTTC. As protein: CASTLGQGASYEQYF.

The rearrangement joins TRBV5-1 to TRBJ1-1; D remains unclear. There are 14 residues in the CDR3. V dropped 0 bases and J dropped 2 bases, with 8 bases sitting between them. Germline V gives CDR1 SGHRS, CDR2 YFSETQ. The CDR3 nucleotides are TGCGCCAGCAGCTTGGGGACGGTCAACACTGAAGCTTTCTTT. Its protein is CASSLGTVNTEAFF. The whole variable domain, filled in from reference TRBV5-1 and TRBJ1-1, reads KAGVTQTPRYLIKTRGQQVTLSCSPISGHRSVSWYQQTPGQGLQFLFEYFSETQRNKGNFPGRFSGRQFSNSRSEMNVSTLELGDSALYLCASSLGTVNTEAFFGQGTRLTVV.

This clonotype is a singleton in its sample. This chain uses TRBV29-1 with TRBJ1-1; no firm D call. The CDR3 runs 13 residues. V dropped 3 bases and J dropped 4 bases, with 12 bases sitting between them. Germline assignment: CDR1 SQVTM and CDR2 ANQGSEA. The CDR3 DNA reads as TGCAGCGTTGAGTGGAACGCCATCACTGAAGCTTTCTTT. It specifies CSVEWNAITEAFF.

This clonotype was seen a single time. The chain employs TRBV4-2 and TRBJ2-3, with TRBD2 matching 8 bases. Germline-derived CDR1 and CDR2 are LGHNA and YNFKEQ. The CDR3 spans 14 residues. V was pared by 10 bases and J by 4 bases, with 10 bases of the junction left unmatched. CDR3 nucleotides: TGTGCCACCTCCACGGGGGGGCTCGCAGATACGCAGTATTTT. Amino acids: CATSTGGLADTQYF.

This clonotype turned up a few times. This chain joins TRBV28 and TRBJ1-1; D unclear. The germline gives CDR1 MDHEN, CDR2 SYDVKM. The CDR3 spans 13 residues. Trimming removed 2 bases at V and 0 bases at J, with 4 bases between. The CDR3, as DNA: TGTGCCAGCAGTTTAACTATGAACACTGAAGCTTTCTTT. It encodes CASSLTMNTEAFF.

The chain recombines TRBV7-9 with TRBJ2-2; tentative D call: TRBD1 (5 bases). The V and J ends lost 3 bases and 0 bases respectively, with 8 bases between them. The CDR3 has 15 residues. Germline V lookup: CDR1 SEHNR, CDR2 FQNEAQ (reference sequence). Written as DNA, the CDR3 is TGTGCCAGCAGCTTGGGGCCAACGAACACCGGGGAGCTGTTTTTT. This gives the protein CASSLGPTNTGELFF.

The chain joins TRBV9 to TRBJ1-1; the D is unclear. From germline, CDR1 is SGDLS and CDR2 YYNGEE. The CDR3 contains 16 residues. The V gene lost 0 bases and the J gene lost 1 base, with 13 bases spanning the gap. CDR3 amino acids: CASSVERARENTEAFF. As DNA, the CDR3 is TGTGCCAGCAGCGTAGAAAGGGCCAGAGAGAACACTGAAGCTTTCTTT.

This chain connects TRBV29-1 to TRBJ1-2, with TRBD1 identical over 7 bases. After removal of 4 bases from V and 13 bases from J, the junction contained 12 bases not matched to a gene. Per the germline V gene, CDR1 is SQVTM and CDR2 is ANQGSEA. The CDR3 is 12 amino acids. CDR3 region: CSVAGQSLSGTF. The CDR3 DNA is TGCAGCGTTGCGGGACAGTCCCTTAGCGGCACCTTC. The full variable domain, with the rest looked up from reference TRBV29-1 and TRBJ1-2, is SAVISQKPSRDICQRGTSLTIQCQVDSQVTMMFWYRQQPGQSLTLIATANQGSEATYESGFVIDKFPISRPNLTFSTLTVSNMSPEDSSIYLCSVAGQSLSGTFGSGTRLTVV.

The CDR3 sequence is CASSLTSGRATDTQYF. The CDR3 DNA follows: TGTGCCAGCAGCCTCACTAGCGGGAGGGCCACAGATACGCAGTATTTT. The rearrangement joins TRBV7-9 to TRBJ2-3; 13 bases align to TRBD2. With 5 bases clipped from V and 2 bases from J, the junction kept 4 bases outside the gene matches. The CDR3 consists of 16 residues. Germline V gene lookup returns CDR1 SEHNR and CDR2 FQNEAQ (reference sequence).